The TCR beta chain under discussion was sequenced for a study of blood T cell repertoires in COVID-19. Study-wide background: PBMCs, B-cell-depleted T cells, or T cells were the source of the cDNA or gDNA that made up the material.

The CDR3 length is 15 residues. Trimming cost V 6 bases and J 5 bases, with 19 bases left between them. Per germline, CDR1 MDHEN and CDR2 SYDVKM. Generated by immunoSEQ multiplex PCR, the TCRdb table keeps only in-frame clones and is missing some. The sample consists of more than 200,000 clones, 65% to 85% of them appearing once. V and J are TRBV28 and TRBJ1-1, with a tentative D call TRBD1 (6 bases). The specimen sequenced was peripheral blood. The sequence was obtained from a woman between 50 and 59 years old with acute or convalescent COVID-19. The CDR3 sequence is CASRGAGATGTEAFF. CDR3 DNA sequence: TGTGCCAGCAGGGGGGCGGGGGCCACGGGGACTGAAGCTTTCTTT. Full variable domain (outside the CDR3, taken from reference TRBV28 and TRBJ1-1): DVKVTQSSRYLVKRTGEKVFLECVQDMDHENMFWYRQDPGLGLRLIYFSYDVKMKEKGDIPEGYSVSREKKERFSLILESASTNQTSMYLCASRGAGATGTEAFFGQGTRLTVV.